Each of the 21 T cell receptor beta chains below was sequenced from the same sample in a study of monozygotic twins with inflammatory bowel disease. TCRdb reworked the 5' RACE reads into one entry per CDR3 protein, no DNA. Its clone listing holds 350,000 to 550,000 distinct CDR3 sequences. Sequences were obtained from blood. These receptors were taken from a human donor with ulcerative colitis or Crohn's disease, or a healthy co-twin of an affected twin (not recorded which).

The V and J genes are TRBV11-2 and TRBJ1-1; the TCRdb D gene call, TRBD1, has no DNA to confirm it. Per the germline V gene, CDR1 is SGHAT and CDR2 is FQNNGV. This CDR3 contains 13 residues. The CDR3 protein is CASSLQQAYEAFF.

The chain employs TRBV7-2 and TRBJ2-1; TCRdb calls TRBD2, which cannot be checked without DNA. Germline CDR1 and CDR2: SGHTA and FQGNSA. The CDR3 has 15 residues. CDR3 region: CASSRLAGGPDEQFF.

J is TRBJ2-3 and V is TRBV3-1. The germline V gene has CDR1 LGHDT and CDR2 YNNKEL (reference sequence). The CDR3 runs 13 residues. CDR3: CASSQGTTDTQYF.

The chain carries TRBV7-8 and TRBJ2-1; no DNA is available, so the TRBD2 call from TCRdb remains unchecked. From germline, CDR1 is SGHVS and CDR2 FQNEAQ. The CDR3 totals 13 residues. This CDR3 reads CASSSGGLIEQFF.

The rearrangement links TRBV6-1 to TRBJ2-4; the D gene TCRdb calls, TRBD2, cannot be checked with no DNA. Germline V lookup: CDR1 MNHNS, CDR2 SASEGT. The CDR3 is made up of 16 amino acids. CDR3 residues: CASSSPREGHGNIQYF.

V usage is TRBV5-1 and J usage is TRBJ1-1; without DNA, the TCRdb call of TRBD1 cannot be checked. Looked up from germline, CDR1 is SGHRS and CDR2 is YFSETQ. This CDR3 comprises 15 residues. The CDR3 region is CASSLAGQVNTEAFF.

This chain connects TRBV30 to TRBJ1-5; TCRdb picks TRBD1, but there is no DNA to check that call. This CDR3 is built from 20 residues. CDR1 is GTSNPN and CDR2 is SVGIG in the germline V gene (reference sequence). The CDR3 reads CAWSVPRSGQGSYSNQPQHF.

V usage is TRBV6-5 and J usage is TRBJ2-1; with no DNA, the TCRdb D assignment of TRBD1 cannot be verified. Per the germline V gene, CDR1 is MNHEY and CDR2 is SVGAGI. The CDR3 sequence is 15 residues long. The CDR3 loop reads CASSYGGRPYNEQFF.

The chain combines TRBV4-1 with TRBJ1-6. The germline gives CDR1 MGHRA, CDR2 YSYEKL. This CDR3 spans 16 amino acids. The CDR3 protein is CASSQVSSLASSPLHF.

CDR3 sequence reads: CASTSGVYNEQFF. This rearrangement joins TRBV12-3 or TRBV12-4 to TRBJ2-1; the TCRdb D gene call, TRBD1, has no DNA to confirm it. The CDR3 consists of 13 residues.

The V gene is TRBV5-6, the J gene TRBJ1-2; TCRdb's D gene call, TRBD1, goes unchecked for lack of DNA. Germline CDR1 SGHDT, CDR2 YYEEEE. CDR3 size: 14 residues. The CDR3 region is CASSRLDREDGYTF.

The chain carries TRBV6-1 and TRBJ2-1; as DNA is missing, the TRBD1 call by TCRdb cannot be tested. Germline loops: CDR1 MNHNS, CDR2 SASEGT. CDR3 size: 13 residues. CDR3 residues: CASSEGPYNEQFF.

The chain has TRBV7-9 and TRBJ2-3; no DNA is available, so the TRBD2 call from TCRdb remains unchecked. CDR3 length: 16 residues. Germline V gives CDR1 SEHNR, CDR2 FQNEAQ (reference sequence). CDR3: CASSPPGLRFTDTQYF.

The gene calls are TRBV6-1 and TRBJ1-5; TCRdb reports TRBD1, a call that lacks DNA to check it against. Germline-derived CDR1 and CDR2 are MNHNS and SASEGT. The CDR3 covers 16 residues. CDR3 amino acids: CASSPHPGTGGQPQHF.

The chain has TRBV12-3 or TRBV12-4 and TRBJ1-1; TCRdb gives TRBD1 as the D gene, but with no DNA this cannot be confirmed. The CDR3 contains 12 residues. The CDR3 loop is CASSPGQGWAFF.

The chain employs TRBV3-1 and TRBJ1-5. CDR1 is LGHDT, CDR2 YNNKEL, per germline (reference sequence). The CDR3 totals 15 residues. CDR3 residues: CASGLGRGNNQPQHF.

The chain combines TRBV15 with TRBJ2-2. Germline V gene data show CDR1 as LNHNV and CDR2 as YYDKDF (reference sequence). The CDR3 contains 14 residues. This chain's CDR3 is CATSRDLYTGELFF.

The V call is TRBV29-1, the J call TRBJ2-7; TCRdb selects TRBD2, and the lack of DNA leaves this call unchecked. The CDR3 consists of 14 residues. Germline CDR1 is SQVTM and CDR2 is ANQGSEA. The CDR3 region is CSVVGGGAWYEQYF.

The rearrangement uses TRBV11-2 and TRBJ2-2. The germline gives CDR1 SGHAT, CDR2 FQNNGV. This CDR3 spans 14 amino acids. The CDR3 protein is CASSLWVNTGELFF.

The chain uses TRBV7-3 and TRBJ2-1. There are 15 residues in the CDR3. Looked up from germline, CDR1 is SGHTA and CDR2 is FQGTGA. This CDR3 reads CASSATATTVNEQFF.

The chain has TRBV6-1 and TRBJ2-1; the TCRdb call, TRBD2, lacks DNA for checking. Germline V CDR1 and CDR2: MNHNS, SASEGT. The CDR3 spans 12 residues. The CDR3 reads CASDSTGTPRFF.